This TCR beta chain was sequenced for a study of T cell repertoires in cytomegalovirus infection. Across the study: Researchers turned to recently identified HLA-C-restricted CMV epitopes as well as well-studied HLA-B-restricted ones. Both a matching HLA type and CMV infection were indicated by public TCR beta signatures. General observations from the study: Ex vivo, HLA-C-restricted CMV-specific TCR beta clonotypes prevailed over the rest of the response.

V was trimmed by 0 bases and J by 2 bases, leaving 1 base between them. The CDR3 runs 12 residues. The germline CDR1 and CDR2 sequences are SGHTA and FQGNSA. TCRdb re-analysed the reads in MiXCR, keeping a single row per CDR3 protein. Here the sample spans under 150,000 distinct CDR3 sequences, around 30% being singletons. The table lists this clonotype with many counts. The antigen is unknown. This sequence joins TRBV7-2 and TRBJ2-5; no definite D call. The sequences come from CD8+ T cells from cultured PBMCs, collected from culture after CMV antigen stimulation. This TCR was sampled from a human donor in good health (CMV status not recorded). Some clones in this sample may be carry-over from other donors' samples. The CDR3 is CASSLAQETQYF. For the CDR3, the DNA is TGTGCCAGCAGCTTAGCACAAGAGACCCAGTACTTC.